This T cell receptor (beta chain) derives from a study of CD8 T cells in Susac syndrome. For the study at large: Patients with Susac syndrome were therapy-naive, on corticosteroids, or on intravenous immunoglobulin alone at blood draw.

The CDR3 spans 14 residues. J gave up 4 bases and V 4 bases, and 6 bases lay outside the gene matches. CDR1 MNHEY and CDR2 SVGAGI come from the germline V gene. CD8+ and CD4+ T cells taken from blood had their TCR beta sequenced. In contrast to the negatively isolated CD8+ and CD4+ T cells, TEMRA cells were FACS-enriched. After extraction with the RNeasy kit, about 0.5 to 1 ug of the RNA was reverse transcribed using random hexamers. Coverage of TCR beta CDR3 amplification by immunoSEQ multiplex PCR extended to 54 Vbeta and 13 Jbeta. One entry per CDR3 protein results from TCRdb running MiXCR on the immunoSEQ multiplex PCR reads. The table shows about 240,000 distinct CDR3 sequences, with roughly 95% occurring only once.

This sequence was found in a human donor with Susac syndrome. This chain uses TRBV6-5 with TRBJ1-1; TRBD1 matches at 7 bases. The sequencing input was CD4+ T cells from PBMCs. Here the CDR3 reads CASSFHRGGTEAFF. The CDR3 DNA reads TGTGCCAGCAGTTTTCACAGGGGAGGCACTGAAGCTTTCTTT.